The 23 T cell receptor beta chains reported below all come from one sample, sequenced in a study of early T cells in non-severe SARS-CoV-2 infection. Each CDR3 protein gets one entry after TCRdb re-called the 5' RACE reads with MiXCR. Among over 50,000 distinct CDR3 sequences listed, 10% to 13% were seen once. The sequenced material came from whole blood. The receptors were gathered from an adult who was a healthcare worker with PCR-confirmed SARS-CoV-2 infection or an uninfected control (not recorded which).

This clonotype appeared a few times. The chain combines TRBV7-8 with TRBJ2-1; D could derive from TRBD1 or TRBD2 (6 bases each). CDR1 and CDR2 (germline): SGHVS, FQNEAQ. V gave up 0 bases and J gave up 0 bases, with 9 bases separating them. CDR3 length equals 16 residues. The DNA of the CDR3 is TGTGCCAGCAGCTTAGCGGGGGGCACCTCCTACAATGAGCAGTTCTTC. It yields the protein CASSLAGGTSYNEQFF.

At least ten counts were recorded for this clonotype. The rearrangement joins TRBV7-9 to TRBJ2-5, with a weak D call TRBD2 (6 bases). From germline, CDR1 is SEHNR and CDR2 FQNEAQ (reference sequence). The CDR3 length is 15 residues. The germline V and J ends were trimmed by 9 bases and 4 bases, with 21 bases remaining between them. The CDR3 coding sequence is TGTGCCAGTACTCCGCACCGTCGCGGGGTAGAGACCCAGTACTTC. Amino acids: CASTPHRRGVETQYF.

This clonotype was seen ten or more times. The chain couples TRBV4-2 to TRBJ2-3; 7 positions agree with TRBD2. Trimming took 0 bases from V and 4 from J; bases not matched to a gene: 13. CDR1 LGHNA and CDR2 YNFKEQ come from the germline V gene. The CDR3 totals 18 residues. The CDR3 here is CASSQDPGLASGADTQYF. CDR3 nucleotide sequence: TGTGCCAGCAGCCAAGATCCCGGGCTAGCCAGCGGGGCAGATACGCAGTATTTT.

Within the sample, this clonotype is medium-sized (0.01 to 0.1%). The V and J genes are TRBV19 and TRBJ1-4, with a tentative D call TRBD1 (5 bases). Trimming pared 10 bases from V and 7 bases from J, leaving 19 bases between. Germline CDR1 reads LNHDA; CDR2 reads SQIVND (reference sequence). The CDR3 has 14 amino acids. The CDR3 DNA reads TGTGCCACCAGCTCAGGGCAAGAAAGTGAAAAACTGTTTTTT. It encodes CATSSGQESEKLFF.

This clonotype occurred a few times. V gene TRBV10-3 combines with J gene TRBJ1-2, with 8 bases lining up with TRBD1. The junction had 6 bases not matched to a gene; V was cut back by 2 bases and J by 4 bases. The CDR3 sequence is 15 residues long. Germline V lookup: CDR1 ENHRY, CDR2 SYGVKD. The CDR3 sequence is CAISEGTGRIYGYTF. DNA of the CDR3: TGTGCCATCAGTGAGGGGACAGGCCGTATCTATGGCTACACCTTC.

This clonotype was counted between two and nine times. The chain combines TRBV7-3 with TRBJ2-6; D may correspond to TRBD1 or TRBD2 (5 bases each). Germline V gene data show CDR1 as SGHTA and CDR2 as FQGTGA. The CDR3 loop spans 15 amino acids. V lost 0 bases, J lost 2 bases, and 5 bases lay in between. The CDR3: CASSLTGAGANVLTF. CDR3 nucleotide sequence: TGTGCCAGCAGCTTAACGGGGGCTGGGGCCAACGTCCTGACTTTC.

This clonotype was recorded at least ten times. CDR3 sequence (DNA): TGTGCCAGCAGCCCTGGGACAGCTAGCACAGATACGCAGTATTTT. Amino acids: CASSPGTASTDTQYF. The gene calls are TRBV11-3 and TRBJ2-3, with TRBD1 matching 7 bases. The V segment lost 5 bases and the J segment 0 bases; nucleotides outside the gene matches: 5. This CDR3 contains 15 residues. CDR1 is SGHNT, CDR2 YENEEA, per germline.

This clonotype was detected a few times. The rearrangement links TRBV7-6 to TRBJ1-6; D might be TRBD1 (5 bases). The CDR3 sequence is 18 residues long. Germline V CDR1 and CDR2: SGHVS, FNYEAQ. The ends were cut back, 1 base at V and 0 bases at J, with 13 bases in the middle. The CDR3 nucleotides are TGTGCCAGCAGCTTAGAGGCAGGGCCGAGCTCCTATAATTCACCCCTCCACTTT. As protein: CASSLEAGPSSYNSPLHF.

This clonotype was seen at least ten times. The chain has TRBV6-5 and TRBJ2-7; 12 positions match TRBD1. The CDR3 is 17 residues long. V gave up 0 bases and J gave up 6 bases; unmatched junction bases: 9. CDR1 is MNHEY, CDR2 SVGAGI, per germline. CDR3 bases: TGTGCCAGCAGTTACTCGTCAGGGACAGGGGGCCGAAGCGAGCAGTACTTC. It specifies CASSYSSGTGGRSEQYF.

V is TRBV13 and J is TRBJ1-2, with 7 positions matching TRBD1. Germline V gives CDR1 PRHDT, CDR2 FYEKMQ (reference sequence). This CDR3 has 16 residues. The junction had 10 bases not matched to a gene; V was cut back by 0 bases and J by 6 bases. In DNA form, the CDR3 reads TGTGCCAGCAGCTTAGGCGGAGGGGGCGCTTTAGATGGCTACACCTTC. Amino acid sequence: CASSLGGGGALDGYTF.

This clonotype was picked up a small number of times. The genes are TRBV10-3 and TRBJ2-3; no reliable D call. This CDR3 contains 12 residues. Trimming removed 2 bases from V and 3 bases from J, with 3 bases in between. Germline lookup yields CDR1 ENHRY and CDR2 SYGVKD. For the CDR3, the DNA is TGTGCCATCAGTGAGGAAACAGATACGCAGTATTTT. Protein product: CAISEETDTQYF.

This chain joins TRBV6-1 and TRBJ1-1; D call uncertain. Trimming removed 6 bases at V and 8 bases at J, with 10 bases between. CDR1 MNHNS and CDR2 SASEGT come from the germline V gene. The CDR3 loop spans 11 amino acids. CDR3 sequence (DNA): TGTGCCAGCAGAGGAAGCCTGGAAGCTTTCTTT. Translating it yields CASRGSLEAFF.

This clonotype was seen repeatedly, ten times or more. The CDR3 DNA sequence: TGTGCCAGTAACCCACCAGGGACAGGCGTTAACTATGGCTACACCTTC. Translated: CASNPPGTGVNYGYTF. The V and J genes are TRBV19 and TRBJ1-2; 8 bases agree with TRBD1. Germline V gene data show CDR1 as LNHDA and CDR2 as SQIVND (reference sequence). Trimming cost V 7 bases and J 1 base; bases outside gene matches: 11. The CDR3 contains 16 residues.

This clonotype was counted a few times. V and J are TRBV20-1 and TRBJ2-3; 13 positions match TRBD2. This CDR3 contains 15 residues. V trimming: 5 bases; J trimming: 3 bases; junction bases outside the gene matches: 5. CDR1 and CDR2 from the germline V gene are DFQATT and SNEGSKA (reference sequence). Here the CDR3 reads CSAERTSGGTDTQYF. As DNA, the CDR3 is TGCAGTGCTGAACGGACTAGCGGGGGAACAGATACGCAGTATTTT.

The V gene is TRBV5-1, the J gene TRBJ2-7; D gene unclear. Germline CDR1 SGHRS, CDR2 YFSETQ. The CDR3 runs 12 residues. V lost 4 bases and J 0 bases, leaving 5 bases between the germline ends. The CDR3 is CASSPDSYEQYF. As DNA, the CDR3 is TGCGCCAGCAGCCCGGACTCCTACGAGCAGTACTTC.

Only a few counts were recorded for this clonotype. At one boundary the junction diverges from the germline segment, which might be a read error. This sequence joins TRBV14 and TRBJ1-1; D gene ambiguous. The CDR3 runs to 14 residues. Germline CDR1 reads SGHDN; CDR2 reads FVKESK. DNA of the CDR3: TGTGCCAGCAGCCAAGCCACGGTGGGCACTGAAGTTTTCTTT. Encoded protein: CASSQATVGTEVFF.

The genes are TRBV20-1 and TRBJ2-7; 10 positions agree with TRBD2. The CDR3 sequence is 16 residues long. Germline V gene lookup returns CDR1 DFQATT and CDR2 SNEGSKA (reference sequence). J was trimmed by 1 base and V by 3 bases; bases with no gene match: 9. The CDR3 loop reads CSASRPTSGPSYEQYF. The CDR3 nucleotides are TGCAGTGCTAGCCGCCCGACTAGCGGGCCTTCCTACGAGCAGTACTTC.

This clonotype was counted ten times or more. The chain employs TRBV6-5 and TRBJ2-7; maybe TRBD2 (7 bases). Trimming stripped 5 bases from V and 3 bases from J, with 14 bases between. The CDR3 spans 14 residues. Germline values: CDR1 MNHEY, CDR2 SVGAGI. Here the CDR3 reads CASSREGGDYEQYF. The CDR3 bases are TGTGCCAGCAGTCGAGAGGGGGGGGACTACGAGCAGTACTTC.

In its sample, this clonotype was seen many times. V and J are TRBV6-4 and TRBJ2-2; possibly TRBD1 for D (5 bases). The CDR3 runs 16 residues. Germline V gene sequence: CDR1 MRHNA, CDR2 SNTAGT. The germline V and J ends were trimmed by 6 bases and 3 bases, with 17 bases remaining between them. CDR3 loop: CASSPRQLGDTGELFF. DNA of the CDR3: TGTGCCAGCAGCCCCAGACAGCTAGGGGACACCGGGGAGCTGTTTTTT.

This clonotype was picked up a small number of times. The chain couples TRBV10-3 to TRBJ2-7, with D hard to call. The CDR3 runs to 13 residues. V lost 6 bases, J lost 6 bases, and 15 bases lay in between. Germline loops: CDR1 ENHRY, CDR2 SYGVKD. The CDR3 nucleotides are TGTGCCATCAGCAACAGCTCGATCGGCGAGCAGTACTTC. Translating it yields CAISNSSIGEQYF.

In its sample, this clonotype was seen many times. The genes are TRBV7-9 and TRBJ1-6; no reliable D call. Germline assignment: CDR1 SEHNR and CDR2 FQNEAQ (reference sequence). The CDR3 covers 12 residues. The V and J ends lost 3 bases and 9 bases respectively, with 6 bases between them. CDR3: CASSFKGSPLHF. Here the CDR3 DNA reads TGTGCCAGCAGCTTTAAAGGTTCACCCCTCCACTTT.

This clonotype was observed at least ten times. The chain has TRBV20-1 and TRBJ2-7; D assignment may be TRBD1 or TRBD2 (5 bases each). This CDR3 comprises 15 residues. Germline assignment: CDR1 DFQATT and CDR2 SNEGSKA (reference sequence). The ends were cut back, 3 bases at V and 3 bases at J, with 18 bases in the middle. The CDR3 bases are TGCAGTGCTAGCTCCCTCAGGGACCTGAGCTACGAGCAGTACTTC. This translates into CSASSLRDLSYEQYF.

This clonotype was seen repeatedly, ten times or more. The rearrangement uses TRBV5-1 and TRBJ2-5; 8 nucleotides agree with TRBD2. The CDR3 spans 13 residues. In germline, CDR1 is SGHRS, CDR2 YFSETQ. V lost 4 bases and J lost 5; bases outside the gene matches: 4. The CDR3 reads CASSKAGVETQYF. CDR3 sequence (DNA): TGCGCCAGCAGCAAAGCGGGGGTCGAGACCCAGTACTTC.